These 10 T cell receptor beta chains came from one sample sequenced in a study of PD-1 blockade in classical Hodgkin lymphoma. Brentuximab vedotin exposure varied among the patients, all of whom had relapsed after autologous stem cell transplantation. Using magnetic negative selection, the CD4+ T cells were separated out of thawed PBMCs. TCRdb's table, derived via immunoSEQ multiplex PCR, lists solely in-frame clones and lacks some. This repertoire shows under 30,000 clones, 85% found once; its top ten account for roughly 2.3%. Sequencing used CD4+ T cells from blood, obtained at baseline. These receptors were collected from a human donor with classical Hodgkin lymphoma.

The chain links TRBV5-1 to TRBJ1-1; D unresolved. The V gene lost 1 base and the J gene lost 0 bases, with 4 bases spanning the gap. From germline, CDR1 is SGHRS and CDR2 YFSETQ. The CDR3 extends over 13 amino acids. The DNA of the CDR3 is TGCGCCAGCAGCTTGTACGTGAACACTGAAGCTTTCTTT. Protein: CASSLYVNTEAFF.

CDR3 DNA sequence: TGTGCCAGCAGCCCTCAGTCTGTACCGCCTATTGGGCAGTTCTTC. Protein product: CASSPQSVPPIGQFF. The chain uses TRBV11-3 and TRBJ2-1; D unresolved. Trimming pared 5 bases from V and 12 bases from J, leaving 23 bases between. CDR1 and CDR2 (germline): SGHNT, YENEEA. The CDR3 runs to 15 residues.

This clone was recorded only once. V usage is TRBV28 and J usage is TRBJ1-4; 7 bases fit TRBD1. Germline V gene sequence: CDR1 MDHEN, CDR2 SYDVKM. V was clipped by 7 bases and J by 8 bases; unmatched bases: 13. The CDR3 totals 15 residues. This CDR3 reads CASTTQGRGNEKLFF. As DNA, the CDR3 is TGTGCCAGCACCACCCAGGGCAGGGGGAACGAAAAACTGTTTTTT.

This chain links TRBV14 with TRBJ2-3, with 15 bases identical to TRBD2. V lost 5 bases and J lost 4; bases outside the gene matches: 13. Germline CDR1 SGHDN, CDR2 FVKESK. This CDR3 has 19 amino acids. Here the CDR3 DNA reads TGTGCCAGCAGCTCTACAGGGACTAGCGGGAGGATCAGTTCAGATACGCAGTATTTT. Translation: CASSSTGTSGRISSDTQYF.

DNA for the CDR3: TGTGCCATCAGTGACGGGGACAGGAGCTCCTACGAGCAGTACTTC. Translation: CAISDGDRSSYEQYF. The chain combines TRBV10-3 with TRBJ2-7; 8 nucleotides line up with TRBD1. Germline V gene sequence: CDR1 ENHRY, CDR2 SYGVKD. The CDR3 has 15 amino acids. J gave up 0 bases and V 3 bases, and 4 bases lay outside the gene matches.

V is TRBV5-1 and J is TRBJ2-2; TRBD1 is a possible D gene (6 bases). In germline, CDR1 is SGHRS, CDR2 YFSETQ. V lost 0 bases and J 10 bases, leaving 16 bases between the germline ends. This CDR3 has 15 residues. The CDR3 here is CASSLVRGLSLELFF. CDR3 bases: TGCGCCAGCAGCTTGGTCAGGGGCCTAAGTCTGGAGCTGTTTTTT.

The chain recombines TRBV7-2 with TRBJ1-6; no clear D gene. This CDR3 region has 15 residues. Germline V gene sequence: CDR1 SGHTA, CDR2 FQGNSA. Trimming removed 1 base at V and 5 bases at J, with 9 bases between. CDR3 sequence reads: CASSLGAADNSPLHF. The CDR3 nucleotides read TGTGCCAGCAGCTTAGGGGCAGCCGATAATTCACCCCTCCACTTT.

The chain is built from TRBV30 and TRBJ1-1; no firm D call. Germline lookup yields CDR1 GTSNPN and CDR2 SVGIG (reference sequence). V was trimmed by 2 bases and J by 10 bases, leaving 14 bases between them. The CDR3 has 12 residues. The CDR3 DNA reads as TGTGCCTGGAGTCCCTCTTTGCGACGAGCTTTCTTT. It yields the protein CAWSPSLRRAFF.

The CDR3 nucleotides are TGTGCCAGCAGCCAAGTAGCGGGTGTGGAGACCCAGTACTTC. Residues: CASSQVAGVETQYF. The V call is TRBV14, the J call TRBJ2-5; TRBD2 aligns across 7 bases. CDR1 is SGHDN and CDR2 is FVKESK in the germline V gene. V was pared by 1 base and J by 5 bases, with 4 bases of the junction left unmatched. The CDR3 has 14 residues.

This chain uses TRBV6-1 with TRBJ1-4; 8 nucleotides align to TRBD1. CDR3 length: 15 residues. Germline assignment: CDR1 MNHNS and CDR2 SASEGT. V lost 5 bases to trimming and J lost 7 bases; unmatched junction nucleotides: 9. In DNA, the CDR3 is TGTGCCAGCAGTTTAAGGACAGGGATCAGTGAAAAACTGTTTTTT. Translation gives CASSLRTGISEKLFF.